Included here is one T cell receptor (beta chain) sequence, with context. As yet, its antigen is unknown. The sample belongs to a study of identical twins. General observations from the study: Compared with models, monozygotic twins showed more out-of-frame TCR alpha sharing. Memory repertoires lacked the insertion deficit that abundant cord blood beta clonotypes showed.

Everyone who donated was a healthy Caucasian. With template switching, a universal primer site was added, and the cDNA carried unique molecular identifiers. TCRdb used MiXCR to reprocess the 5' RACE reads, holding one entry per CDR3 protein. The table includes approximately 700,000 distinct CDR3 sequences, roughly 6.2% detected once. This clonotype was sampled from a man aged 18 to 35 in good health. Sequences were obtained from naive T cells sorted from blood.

The CDR3 region is CASSQVLGVGTEAFF. For the CDR3, the DNA is TGCGCCAGCAGCCAAGTACTAGGGGTGGGGACTGAAGCTTTCTTT. The chain carries TRBV4-1 and TRBJ1-1; the D gene is possibly TRBD1 (5 bases). The CDR3 consists of 15 residues. Germline assignment: CDR1 MGHRA and CDR2 YSYEKL. Trimming took 1 base from V and 5 from J, leaving 14 bases between them.